The 20 T cell receptor beta chains given below trace back to one sample, sequenced in a study of blood T cell repertoires in COVID-19. The data were produced by immunoSEQ multiplex PCR, yet TCRdb's version contains in-frame clones alone and is incomplete. The profile shows about 73,000 clones, more than 65% of them singletons. The sample consisted of peripheral blood. The receptors shown here come from a human donor in a cohort sampled during active COVID-19.

CDR3: CASSLDRGYGGELFF. The CDR3 DNA reads as TGTGCCAGCAGCTTAGATCGGGGGTACGGCGGGGAGCTGTTTTTT. V and J are TRBV13 and TRBJ2-2; D is perhaps TRBD2 (6 bases). The CDR3 has 15 residues. CDR1 and CDR2 from the germline V gene are PRHDT and FYEKMQ (reference sequence). Trimming shortened V by 1 base and J by 7 bases, and 13 bases separated the two germline ends.

Concerning this clone: Germline and junction disagree at one end, which may indicate a read error. This rearrangement joins TRBV7-3 to TRBJ2-1; TRBD2 matches at 8 bases. CDR3 size: 16 residues. Germline V lookup: CDR1 SGHTA, CDR2 FQGTGA. The CDR3 is CASSPRGGSPGNEQFF. CDR3 nucleotide sequence: TGTGCAAGCAGCCCCCGGGGGGGCAGTCCCGGAAATGAGCAGTTCTTC.

The chain uses TRBV6-6 and TRBJ1-3; a weak D match, TRBD1 (5 bases). The germline CDR1 and CDR2 sequences are MNHNY and SVGAGI (reference sequence). V was clipped by 7 bases and J by 0 bases, with 13 bases between them. The CDR3 spans 15 residues. In DNA, the CDR3 is TGTGCCAGCACGAGGGGAGGAAGCTCTGGAAACACCATATATTTT. Translated, it gives CASTRGGSSGNTIYF.

The chain has TRBV4-3 and TRBJ1-6; the D is unclear. The length of the CDR3 is 17 residues. CDR1 and CDR2 (germline): LGHNA, YSLEER. V dropped 4 bases and J dropped 0 bases, with 13 bases sitting between them. CDR3 residues: CASSLDTHLSYNSPLHF. CDR3 in DNA: TGCGCCAGCAGCCTAGATACTCACCTCTCCTATAATTCACCCCTCCACTTT.

This rearrangement joins TRBV21-1 to TRBJ2-7; TRBD2, the D gene given by the table, was not confirmed from the DNA. TRBV21-1 is deemed a pseudogene. This CDR3 has 15 amino acids. This CDR3 is CASSKPRREGYEQYF. Written as DNA, the CDR3 is TGTGCCAGCAGCAAACCCCGGCGGGAAGGCTACGAGCAGTACTTC.

This clone showed up just once. V gene TRBV5-1 combines with J gene TRBJ2-3, with D tentatively TRBD1 (6 bases). Trimming pared 2 bases from V and 0 bases from J, leaving 10 bases between. CDR3 size: 15 residues. CDR1 is SGHRS, CDR2 YFSETQ, per germline. The CDR3 coding sequence is TGCGCCAGCAGCTTCACAGGGATTAGCACAGATACGCAGTATTTT. As protein: CASSFTGISTDTQYF.

This clone is a singleton in its sample. V usage is TRBV7-8 and J usage is TRBJ1-1; D call uncertain. The germline V gene has CDR1 SGHVS and CDR2 FQNEAQ. V lost 7 bases, J lost 7 bases, and 16 bases lay in between. This CDR3 spans 13 amino acids. The CDR3 loop is CASTEHQSGEAFF. CDR3 nucleotide sequence: TGTGCCAGCACCGAACACCAGAGCGGTGAAGCTTTCTTT.

The chain links TRBV5-4 to TRBJ1-1; 7 positions agree with TRBD1. The germline gives CDR1 SGHNT, CDR2 YYREEE (reference sequence). The CDR3 sequence is 17 residues long. The V gene end was trimmed by 0 bases and the J gene end by 0 bases; junction bases not matched to a gene: 8. DNA for the CDR3: TGTGCCAGCAGCTTGGGATCCCCGGGACAGTTGAACACTGAAGCTTTCTTT. Protein: CASSLGSPGQLNTEAFF.

This chain uses TRBV3-1 (or the pseudogene TRBV3-2) with TRBJ1-2; TRBD1 matches 11 bases. Per the germline V gene, CDR1 is LGHDT and CDR2 is YNNKEL (reference sequence). The CDR3 has 16 amino acids. V lost 2 bases, J lost 4 bases, and 6 bases stayed unmatched. DNA for the CDR3: TGTGCCAGCAGCCAAACTGGACAGGGGGCAACCTATGGCTACACCTTC. Translated, it gives CASSQTGQGATYGYTF.

CDR3 region: CASSMGGVMNTEAFF. Here the CDR3 DNA reads TGTGCCAGTAGTATGGGGGGGGTGATGAACACTGAAGCTTTCTTT. The chain carries TRBV19 and TRBJ1-1, with D possibly matching TRBD1 (5 bases). V shed 3 bases and J shed 0 bases, with 11 bases lying between them. The CDR3 has 15 amino acids. The germline CDR1 and CDR2 sequences are LNHDA and SQIVND (reference sequence).

This chain joins TRBV6-5 and TRBJ2-1, with TRBD1 matching 9 bases. The J segment lost 5 bases and the V segment lost 6 bases, leaving 8 bases of the junction unmatched. Germline CDR1 reads MNHEY; CDR2 reads SVGAGI. This CDR3 spans 15 amino acids. The CDR3 loop is CASSPDRGTDNEQFF. The CDR3 DNA reads as TGTGCCAGCAGCCCAGACAGGGGGACAGACAATGAGCAGTTCTTC.

The rearrangement joins TRBV28 to TRBJ2-1; 10 bases line up with TRBD2. J lost 4 bases, V lost 5 bases, and 5 bases had no gene match. This CDR3 region has 15 residues. The germline gives CDR1 MDHEN, CDR2 SYDVKM. The CDR3 loop reads CASSTPSGGYNEQFF. In DNA, the CDR3 is TGTGCCAGCAGTACCCCTAGCGGGGGTTACAATGAGCAGTTCTTC.

The chain employs TRBV11-3 and TRBJ2-3; 7 nucleotides line up with TRBD1. Trimming removed 5 bases from V and 5 bases from J; junction bases left unmatched: 10. Per the germline V gene, CDR1 is SGHNT and CDR2 is YENEEA. There are 15 residues in the CDR3. The CDR3 DNA follows: TGTGCCAGCAGCGAAGGGGGCCTAAGAAGAGATACGCAGTATTTT. Translating it yields CASSEGGLRRDTQYF.

V is TRBV5-1 and J is TRBJ2-7; 10 nucleotides align to TRBD1. Germline V gene lookup returns CDR1 SGHRS and CDR2 YFSETQ. This CDR3 contains 14 residues. The V segment lost 4 bases and the J segment 2 bases; nucleotides outside the gene matches: 3. CDR3 residues: CASSHDRGPYEQYF. CDR3 DNA: TGCGCCAGCAGCCATGACAGGGGGCCCTACGAGCAGTACTTC.

The CDR3 nucleotides read TGTGCCAGCAGCTTAGGGACAGGTTTCGAGCAGTACTTC. It specifies CASSLGTGFEQYF. V usage is TRBV7-8 and J usage is TRBJ2-7; the match to TRBD1 covers 7 bases. This CDR3 is built from 13 residues. The germline gives CDR1 SGHVS, CDR2 FQNEAQ. V lost 1 base and J lost 6; bases outside the gene matches: 3.

This chain joins TRBV3-1 (or the pseudogene TRBV3-2) and TRBJ1-1, with D maybe TRBD1 (6 bases). There are 15 residues in the CDR3. V gave up 0 bases and J gave up 1 base, with 9 bases separating them. The germline gives CDR1 LGHDT, CDR2 YNNKEL (reference sequence). CDR3 protein: CASSQERGSNTEAFF. Written as DNA, the CDR3 is TGTGCCAGCAGCCAAGAAAGGGGGTCGAACACTGAAGCTTTCTTT.

The gene calls are TRBV4-1 and TRBJ1-4; 8 bases match TRBD1. The ends lost 3 bases at V and 5 bases at J; junction bases unmatched: 20. CDR1 is MGHRA, CDR2 YSYEKL, per germline. The CDR3 contains 20 residues. The CDR3 bases are TGCGCCAGCAGCCAGACAACCGGGACAGGAGATTCTCGAATAAATGAAAAACTGTTTTTT. Protein sequence: CASSQTTGTGDSRINEKLFF.

The V call is TRBV5-1, the J call TRBJ1-2; D perhaps matches TRBD1 (6 bases). Germline CDR1 is SGHRS and CDR2 is YFSETQ. The CDR3 contains 14 residues. V dropped 0 bases and J dropped 8 bases, with 14 bases sitting between them. This CDR3 reads CASSLAPGARGYTF. The CDR3 bases are TGCGCCAGCAGCTTGGCCCCAGGGGCACGGGGCTACACCTTC.

The chain couples TRBV6-5 to TRBJ2-2, with a tentative D call TRBD1 (6 bases). From germline, CDR1 is MNHEY and CDR2 SVGAGI. The germline V and J ends were trimmed by 2 bases and 4 bases, with 11 bases remaining between them. The CDR3 length is 15 residues. Written as DNA, the CDR3 is TGTGCCAGCAGTTACCGAACAGGGTTCACCGGGGAGCTGTTTTTT. Protein sequence: CASSYRTGFTGELFF.

The chain employs TRBV19 and TRBJ2-7; TRBD1 matches at 8 bases. Germline lookup yields CDR1 LNHDA and CDR2 SQIVND (reference sequence). Losses at the gene ends were 3 bases for V and 1 base for J; bases not matched to a gene: 8. The CDR3 extends over 16 amino acids. The CDR3 DNA follows: TGTGCCAGTAGTATTGGGGGCGGGACAGGATCCTACGAGCAGTACTTC. As protein: CASSIGGGTGSYEQYF. Supplemented by reference TRBV19 and TRBJ2-7, the full variable domain reads DGGITQSPKYLFRKEGQNVTLSCEQNLNHDAMYWYRQDPGQGLRLIYYSQIVNDFQKGDIAEGYSVSREKKESFPLTVTSAQKNPTAFYLCASSIGGGTGSYEQYFGPGTRLTVT.